The 15 T cell receptor beta chains listed next were all sequenced from one sample in a study of cytomegalovirus exposure and HLA in healthy donors (dated by TCRdb to 2016 to 2017). Libraries were constructed by the immunoSEQ multiplex PCR assay. This immuneACCESS table, as held by TCRdb, lists in-frame sequences with V and J called but not all clones. Of the missing ones, under half trace to an unresolved V gene in checked studies; the others have no known cause. Present in this sample are 97,000 or so clones, around 85% of which were seen just once. Approximately 4% of the sample is held by the ten biggest clonotypes. The material sequenced was PBMCs. Receptor source: a woman aged 25 to 39 in good health and CMV-seronegative.

The DNA of the CDR3 is TGTGCCAGCAGCTCGTCCGGGACTAGATACGAGCAGTACTTC. Protein sequence: CASSSSGTRYEQYF. The gene calls are TRBV11-2 and TRBJ2-7; 8 bases line up with TRBD2. This CDR3 comprises 14 residues. J gave up 4 bases and V 4 bases, and 6 bases lay outside the gene matches. The germline V gene encodes CDR1 SGHAT and CDR2 FQNNGV.

The J gene is TRBJ2-2, the V gene TRBV7-3; D remains unclear. There are 13 residues in the CDR3. Germline V gives CDR1 SGHTA, CDR2 FQGTGA. V lost 4 bases to trimming and J lost 2 bases, with 5 bases between them. The CDR3 here is CASSSLNTGELFF. The CDR3, as DNA: TGTGCCAGCAGCTCACTCAACACCGGGGAGCTGTTTTTT.

The chain links TRBV6-6 to TRBJ1-1, with 7 bases lining up with TRBD1. With V trimmed by 5 bases and J by 9 bases, 9 bases remained unmatched. CDR3 length: 13 residues. Germline assignment: CDR1 MNHNY and CDR2 SVGAGI (reference sequence). The CDR3 DNA sequence: TGTGCCAGCAGTCCCGGCGGGAGGGGGCAAGCTTTCTTT. Its translation is CASSPGGRGQAFF.

The CDR3 region is CASTGPGQGVTEAFF. For the CDR3, the DNA is TGTGCCAGCACGGGTCCAGGACAGGGAGTCACTGAAGCTTTCTTT. The gene calls are TRBV28 and TRBJ1-1; 8 bases map to TRBD1. CDR1 MDHEN and CDR2 SYDVKM come from the germline V gene. V shed 7 bases and J 4 bases; nucleotides not matched to a gene: 11. This CDR3 is built from 15 residues.

The chain combines TRBV7-6 with TRBJ2-7; TRBD2 is a possible D gene (6 bases). Germline V gene data show CDR1 as SGHVS and CDR2 as FNYEAQ. The CDR3 loop spans 16 amino acids. Trimming shortened V by 4 bases and J by 4 bases, and 20 bases separated the two germline ends. This CDR3 is CASSSAVGGGPYEQYF. CDR3 in DNA: TGTGCCAGCAGCTCCGCCGTGGGTGGAGGGCCTTACGAGCAGTACTTC.

This chain joins TRBV11-1 and TRBJ2-7; no clear D. The CDR3 has 12 residues. Germline CDR1 and CDR2: SGHAT and FQDESV (reference sequence). V was clipped by 1 base and J by 3 bases, with 4 bases between them. CDR3: CASSLGLYEQYF. The CDR3 DNA follows: TGTGCCAGCAGCTTAGGGCTCTACGAGCAGTACTTC. Supplemented by reference TRBV11-1 and TRBJ2-7, the full variable domain reads EAEVAQSPRYKITEKSQAVAFWCDPISGHATLYWYRQILGQGPELLVQFQDESVVDDSQLPKDRFSAERLKGVDSTLKIQPAELGDSAMYLCASSLGLYEQYFGPGTRLTVT.

This chain connects TRBV4-2 to TRBJ2-1, with 7 nucleotides matching TRBD2. V gave up 0 bases and J gave up 6 bases; unmatched junction bases: 2. The CDR3 loop spans 14 amino acids. The germline V gene has CDR1 LGHNA and CDR2 YNFKEQ. The CDR3 DNA follows: TGTGCCAGCAGCCAAGATCCTAGCGGCAATGAGCAGTTCTTC. Translating gives CASSQDPSGNEQFF.

This clone was recorded only once. The V gene is TRBV6-6, the J gene TRBJ1-2; TRBD1 aligns across 7 bases. This CDR3 spans 14 amino acids. Per germline, CDR1 MNHNY and CDR2 SVGAGI (reference sequence). Unmatched junction bases numbered 6, after V lost 0 bases and J lost 8 bases. DNA for the CDR3: TGTGCCAGCAGTTACTCGAGGGACAGTCCCGGCTACACCTTC. Amino acids: CASSYSRDSPGYTF.

This chain connects TRBV7-3 to TRBJ2-3, with 7 nucleotides matching TRBD2. The V and J ends lost 5 bases and 2 bases, in that order; junction bases with no gene match: 10. This CDR3 region has 16 residues. CDR1 SGHTA and CDR2 FQGTGA come from the germline V gene. CDR3 sequence: CASSPSLGRSTDTQYF. The CDR3 coding sequence is TGTGCCAGCAGCCCATCACTCGGGAGGTCCACAGATACGCAGTATTTT. The full variable domain, rest sourced from reference TRBV7-3 and TRBJ2-3, is GAGVSQTPSNKVTEKGKYVELRCDPISGHTALYWYRQSLGQGPEFLIYFQGTGAADDSGLPNDRFFAVRPEGSVSTLKIQRTERGDSAVYLCASSPSLGRSTDTQYFGPGTRLTVL.

The chain has TRBV7-3 and TRBJ2-1, with D possibly TRBD2 on 6 matching bases. The CDR3 loop spans 15 amino acids. Germline V gives CDR1 SGHTA, CDR2 FQGTGA. Trimming shortened V by 3 bases and J by 5 bases, and 14 bases separated the two germline ends. The CDR3 nucleotides are TGTGCCAGCAGCTTGGGCGGGAATCCCCACAATGAGCAGTTCTTC. It translates to CASSLGGNPHNEQFF.

The chain is built from TRBV7-2 and TRBJ1-5; no clear D gene. Per the germline V gene, CDR1 is SGHTA and CDR2 is FQGNSA. This CDR3 is 15 amino acids long. V lost 7 bases, J lost 0 bases, and 13 bases lay in between. The CDR3 DNA follows: TGTGCCAGCACTTGGGCGGGGAGTAGCAATCAGCCCCAGCATTTT. Translating gives CASTWAGSSNQPQHF.

The rearrangement uses TRBV2 and TRBJ1-4, with unresolved D. This CDR3 is built from 13 residues. The ends were cut back, 6 bases at V and 5 bases at J, with 10 bases in the middle. Germline V CDR1 and CDR2: SNHLY, FYNNEI. The CDR3 loop reads CASSRTENEKLFF. The CDR3 region has the DNA TGTGCCAGCAGCCGAACAGAGAATGAAAAACTGTTTTTT.

This chain links TRBV19 with TRBJ2-2, with 9 bases lining up with TRBD1. Germline V gives CDR1 LNHDA, CDR2 SQIVND (reference sequence). Trimming cost V 10 bases and J 6 bases; bases outside gene matches: 6. The CDR3 is made up of 13 amino acids. The chain's CDR3 is CATNRGRAGELFF. In DNA, the CDR3 is TGTGCCACTAACAGGGGGCGGGCCGGGGAGCTGTTTTTT.

The chain carries TRBV7-2 and TRBJ2-7, with 7 bases matching TRBD1. The ends lost 2 bases at V and 3 bases at J; junction bases unmatched: 16. The length of the CDR3 is 18 residues. CDR1 and CDR2 (germline): SGHTA, FQGNSA. This chain's CDR3 is CASSLYPELSGQHYEQYF. The CDR3 DNA sequence: TGTGCCAGCAGCTTATATCCTGAATTGTCGGGACAGCACTACGAGCAGTACTTC.

This clone was recorded only once. This sequence joins TRBV7-9 and TRBJ1-2; 7 bases agree with TRBD1. Germline V gene lookup returns CDR1 SEHNR and CDR2 FQNEAQ (reference sequence). The CDR3 covers 12 residues. Trimming cost V 9 bases and J 3 bases; bases outside gene matches: 4. CDR3 residues: CARGDSYYGYTF. As DNA, the CDR3 is TGTGCCAGGGGGGACAGTTACTATGGCTACACCTTC.